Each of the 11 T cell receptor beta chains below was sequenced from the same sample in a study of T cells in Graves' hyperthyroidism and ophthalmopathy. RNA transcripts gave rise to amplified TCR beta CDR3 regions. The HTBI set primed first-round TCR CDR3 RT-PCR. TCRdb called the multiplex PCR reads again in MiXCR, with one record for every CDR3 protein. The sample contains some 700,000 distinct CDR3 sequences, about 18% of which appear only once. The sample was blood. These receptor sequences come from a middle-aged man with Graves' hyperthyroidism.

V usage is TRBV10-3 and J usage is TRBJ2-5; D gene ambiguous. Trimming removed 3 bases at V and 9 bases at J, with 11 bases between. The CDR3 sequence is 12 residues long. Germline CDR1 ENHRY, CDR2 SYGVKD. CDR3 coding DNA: TGTGCCATCAGTGATTCCCGGGCCGCCCAGTACTTC. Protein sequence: CAISDSRAAQYF.

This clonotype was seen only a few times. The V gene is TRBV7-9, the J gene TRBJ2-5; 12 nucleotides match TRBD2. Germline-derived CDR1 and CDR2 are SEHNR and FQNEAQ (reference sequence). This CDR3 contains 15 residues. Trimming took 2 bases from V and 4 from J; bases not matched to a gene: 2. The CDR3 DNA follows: TGTGCCAGCAGCTTAACTAGCGGGAGGACAGAGACCCAGTACTTC. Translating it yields CASSLTSGRTETQYF.

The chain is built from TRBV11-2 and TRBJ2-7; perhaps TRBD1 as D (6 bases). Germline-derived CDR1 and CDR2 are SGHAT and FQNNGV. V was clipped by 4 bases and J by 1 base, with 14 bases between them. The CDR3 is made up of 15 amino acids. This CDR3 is CASSSVPQGSYEQYF. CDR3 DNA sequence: TGTGCCAGCAGCTCCGTACCTCAGGGGTCCTACGAGCAGTACTTC.

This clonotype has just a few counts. In DNA form, the CDR3 reads TGTGCCAGTAGTACGACGGTATATAGCAATCAGCCCCAGCATTTT. Residues: CASSTTVYSNQPQHF. The chain uses TRBV19 and TRBJ1-5, with D unresolved. CDR3 length equals 15 residues. Trimming stripped 4 bases from V and 0 bases from J, with 10 bases between. Looked up from germline, CDR1 is LNHDA and CDR2 is SQIVND (reference sequence).

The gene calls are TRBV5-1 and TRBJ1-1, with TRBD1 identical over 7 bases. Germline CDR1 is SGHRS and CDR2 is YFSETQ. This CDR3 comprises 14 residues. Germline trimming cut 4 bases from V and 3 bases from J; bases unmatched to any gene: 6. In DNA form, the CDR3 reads TGCGCCAGCAGCGCGGGACAGACGCACACTGAAGCTTTCTTT. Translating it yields CASSAGQTHTEAFF.

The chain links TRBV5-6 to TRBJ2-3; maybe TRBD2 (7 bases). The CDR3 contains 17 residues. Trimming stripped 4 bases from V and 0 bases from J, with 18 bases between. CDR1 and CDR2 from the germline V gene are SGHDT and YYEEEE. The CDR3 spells CASSLWGGGPSTDTQYF. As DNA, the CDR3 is TGTGCCAGCAGCCTGTGGGGGGGGGGCCCTAGCACAGATACGCAGTATTTT.

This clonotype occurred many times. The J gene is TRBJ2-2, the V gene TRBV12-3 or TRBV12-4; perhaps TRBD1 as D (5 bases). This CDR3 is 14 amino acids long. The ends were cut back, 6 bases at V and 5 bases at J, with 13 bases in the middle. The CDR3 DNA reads TGTGCCAGCAGCCTAGAGACAGATACCGGGGAGCTGTTTTTT. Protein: CASSLETDTGELFF.

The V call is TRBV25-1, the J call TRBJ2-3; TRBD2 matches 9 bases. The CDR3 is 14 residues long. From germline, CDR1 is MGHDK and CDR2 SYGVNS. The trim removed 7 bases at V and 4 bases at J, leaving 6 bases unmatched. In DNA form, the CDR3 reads TGTGCCAGCAATCTCGGCGGGAGGGCAGATACGCAGTATTTT. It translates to CASNLGGRADTQYF.

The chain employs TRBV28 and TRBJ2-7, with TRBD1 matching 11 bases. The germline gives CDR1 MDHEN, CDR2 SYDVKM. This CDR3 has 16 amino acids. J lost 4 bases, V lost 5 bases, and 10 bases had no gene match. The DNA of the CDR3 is TGTGCCAGCAGTCCTACTATGGGGACAGGGGGTTACGAGCAGTACTTC. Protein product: CASSPTMGTGGYEQYF.

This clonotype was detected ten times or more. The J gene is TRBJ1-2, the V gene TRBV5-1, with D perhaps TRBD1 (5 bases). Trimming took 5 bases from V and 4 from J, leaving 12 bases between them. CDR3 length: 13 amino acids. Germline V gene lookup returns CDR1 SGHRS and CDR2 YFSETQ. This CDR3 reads CASRQTDFYGYTF. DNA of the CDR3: TGCGCCAGCAGACAGACAGATTTCTATGGCTACACCTTC.

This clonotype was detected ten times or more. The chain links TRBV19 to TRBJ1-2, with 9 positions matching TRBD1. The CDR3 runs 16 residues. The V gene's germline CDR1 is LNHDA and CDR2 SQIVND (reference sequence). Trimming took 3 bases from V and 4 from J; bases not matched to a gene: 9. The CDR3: CASSMTGTGFVYGYTF. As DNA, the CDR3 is TGTGCCAGTAGTATGACCGGGACAGGGTTCGTCTATGGCTACACCTTC.